The clone carrying this T cell receptor (beta chain) was observed a handful of times. Its cognate antigen is unknown. These data come from a study of blood T cells in healthy people across ages. For the second PCR, which ran for 7 to 11 cycles, a sample-barcoded 5' primer and a J-beta primer mix were used. Individual samples furnished no less than 2.5 million CDR3-containing paired-end reads apiece. Each CDR3 protein gets one entry after TCRdb re-called the 5' RACE reads with MiXCR. Of about 1.6 million distinct CDR3 sequences in the sample, approximately 32% are singletons; the top ten hold 11%. Study-wide results and limits: The long-lived group displayed more naive CD4+ cells, plus higher diversity, than the aged donors did.

This TCR was recovered from a woman between 25 and 40 years old in good health. Sequenced: blood.

As DNA, the CDR3 is TGTGCCAGCAGCTTAGCCCCGGCCATGAAACAGTTCTTC. Protein product: CASSLAPAMKQFF. This sequence joins TRBV7-9 and TRBJ2-1, with D uncertain. Germline CDR1 SEHNR, CDR2 FQNEAQ (reference sequence). This CDR3 contains 13 residues. Trimming took off 0 bases at V and 13 bases at J, with 13 bases between the two ends.